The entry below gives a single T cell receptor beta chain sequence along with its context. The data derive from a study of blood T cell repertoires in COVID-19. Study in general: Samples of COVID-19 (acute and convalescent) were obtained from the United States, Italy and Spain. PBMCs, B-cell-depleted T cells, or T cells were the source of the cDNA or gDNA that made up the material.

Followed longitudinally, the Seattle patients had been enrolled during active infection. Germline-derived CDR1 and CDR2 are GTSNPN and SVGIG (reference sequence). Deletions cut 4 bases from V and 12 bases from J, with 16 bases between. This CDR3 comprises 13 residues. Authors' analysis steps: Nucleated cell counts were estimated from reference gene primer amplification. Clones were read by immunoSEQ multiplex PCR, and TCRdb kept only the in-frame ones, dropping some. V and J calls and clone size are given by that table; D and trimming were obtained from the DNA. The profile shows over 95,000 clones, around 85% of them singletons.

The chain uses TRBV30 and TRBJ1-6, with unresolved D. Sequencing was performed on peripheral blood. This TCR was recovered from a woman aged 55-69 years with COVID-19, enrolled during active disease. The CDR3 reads CAWKVPGGGPLHF. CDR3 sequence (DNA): TGTGCCTGGAAAGTCCCAGGAGGAGGACCCCTCCACTTT.